This entry concerns a single TCR beta chain. The sample belongs to a study of T-cell reconstitution after alpha-beta-depleted transplantation in children. This CDR3 has 15 amino acids. V was pared by 2 bases and J by 2 bases, with 12 bases between. CDR1 and CDR2 (germline): ENHRY, SYGVKD. It was with unique molecular identifiers that the TCRbeta library was prepared. TCRdb re-called the PCR reads with MiXCR, one entry per CDR3 protein. The sample carries around 600,000 distinct CDR3 sequences, around 17% recorded once. Sequencing was performed on PBMCs from the stem cell graft donor, taken from the stem cell graft. This receptor was identified in a human donor who donated a stem cell graft to a child with acute myeloid leukemia. The V gene is TRBV10-3, the J gene TRBJ2-5; TRBD1 might be the D (6 bases). CDR3 sequence: CAISEVVTGQETQYF. CDR3 coding DNA: TGTGCCATCAGTGAGGTCGTGACAGGACAAGAGACCCAGTACTTC.